The 15 T cell receptor beta chains listed next were all sequenced from one sample in a study of technical replicates of blood from four donors. Generated by immunoSEQ multiplex PCR, the TCRdb table keeps only in-frame clones and is missing some. Among some 81,000 clones listed, 90% to 95% were seen once. The sample consisted of T cells isolated from PBMCs. These receptors were taken from a human donor in good health.

The V and J genes are TRBV2 and TRBJ1-5; D is perhaps TRBD1 (5 bases). V lost 4 bases, J lost 0 bases, and 13 bases lay in between. The CDR3 spans 16 residues. Germline CDR1 reads SNHLY; CDR2 reads FYNNEI. The CDR3 DNA follows: TGTGCCAGCAGTGGACAGTTTAGATTTAGCAATCAGCCCCAGCATTTT. It is translated as CASSGQFRFSNQPQHF.

V and J are TRBV5-1 and TRBJ2-5; TRBD1 aligns across 7 bases. Losses at the gene ends were 4 bases for V and 4 bases for J; bases not matched to a gene: 7. Per the germline V gene, CDR1 is SGHRS and CDR2 is YFSETQ. This CDR3 is built from 14 residues. CDR3 sequence: CASSLRQGVETQYF. CDR3 coding DNA: TGCGCCAGCAGCCTGCGACAGGGCGTAGAGACCCAGTACTTC.

The CDR3 nucleotides read TGTGCCAGCAGTGACCTTAGCGGGGGTTCTGGCGAGCAGTACTTC. It translates to CASSDLSGGSGEQYF. This sequence joins TRBV25-1 and TRBJ2-7; TRBD2 agrees at 9 bases. CDR1 MGHDK and CDR2 SYGVNS come from the germline V gene. J was trimmed by 6 bases and V by 3 bases; bases with no gene match: 9. The CDR3 is 15 amino acids.

The V call is TRBV4-2, the J call TRBJ2-7; possible D gene TRBD1, 5 bases. The CDR3 extends over 14 amino acids. Germline values: CDR1 LGHNA, CDR2 YNFKEQ. V was pared by 2 bases and J by 3 bases, with 11 bases between. In nucleotides, the CDR3 is TGTGCCAGCAGCCAAAGGCAGGACATCTACGAGCAGTACTTC. Its translation is CASSQRQDIYEQYF.

V and J are TRBV7-9 and TRBJ2-3, with D unclear. In germline, CDR1 is SEHNR, CDR2 FQNEAQ (reference sequence). This CDR3 is built from 13 residues. Deletions cut 7 bases from V and 1 base from J, with 9 bases between. The CDR3 DNA follows: TGTGCCAGCACCCCAGTGGGCACAGATACGCAGTATTTT. This gives the protein CASTPVGTDTQYF.

This rearrangement joins TRBV27 to TRBJ1-2, with 10 bases identical to TRBD1. The J segment lost 7 bases and the V segment lost 4 bases, leaving 12 bases of the junction unmatched. The CDR3 is 16 residues long. Germline V CDR1 and CDR2: MNHEY, SMNVEV (reference sequence). The CDR3 bases are TGTGCCAGCAGTTACATAAATACGCGGGACAGGGGTGGCTACACCTTC. Its protein product is CASSYINTRDRGGYTF.

Concerning this clone itself: One junction end does not reproduce the germline sequence, and a read error may be involved. V is TRBV6-5 and J is TRBJ2-3; no clear D gene. The CDR3 extends over 15 amino acids. Germline V CDR1 and CDR2: MNHEY, SVGAGI. CDR3 nucleotide sequence: TGTGCCAGCAGTAGACTCCCGGGTTCCACATATACGCAGTATTTT. Amino acids: CASSRLPGSTYTQYF.

This chain uses TRBV2 with TRBJ2-2, with a possible D match to TRBD1 (5 bases). This CDR3 is built from 15 residues. The germline V gene encodes CDR1 SNHLY and CDR2 FYNNEI. V was clipped by 2 bases and J by 2 bases, with 9 bases between them. CDR3 sequence (DNA): TGTGCCAGCAGTGAACAGGGCCCCAACACCGGGGAGCTGTTTTTT. It codes for CASSEQGPNTGELFF.

This chain joins TRBV25-1 and TRBJ2-2; 7 positions agree with TRBD1. Germline CDR1 MGHDK, CDR2 SYGVNS. The CDR3 has 18 amino acids. J lost 3 bases, V lost 5 bases, and 15 bases had no gene match. CDR3 coding DNA: TGTGCCAGCAGTTCCTCCTACCGACAGGGTATTTACACCGGGGAGCTGTTTTTT. It specifies CASSSSYRQGIYTGELFF. Combining the CDR3 with reference TRBV25-1 and TRBJ2-2 gives the whole variable domain EADIYQTPRYLVIGTGKKITLECSQTMGHDKMYWYQQDPGMELHLIHYSYGVNSTEKGDLSSESTVSRIRTEHFPLTLESARPSHTSQYLCASSSSYRQGIYTGELFFGEGSRLTVL.

The rearrangement uses TRBV7-6 and TRBJ1-4; 8 bases fit TRBD1. The germline gives CDR1 SGHVS, CDR2 FNYEAQ. The CDR3 consists of 15 residues. The junction had 5 bases not matched to a gene; V was cut back by 5 bases and J by 3 bases. DNA of the CDR3: TGTGCCAGCAGCCCGACAGGGGCCGCTAATGAAAAACTGTTTTTT. Translation gives CASSPTGAANEKLFF.

The CDR3 loop reads CASSQDQGTNSPLHF. Here the CDR3 DNA reads TGTGCCAGCAGCCAAGATCAGGGGACCAATTCACCCCTCCACTTT. The chain is built from TRBV4-2 and TRBJ1-6, with D perhaps TRBD1 (6 bases). The V gene lost 0 bases and the J gene lost 7 bases, with 10 bases spanning the gap. The CDR3 contains 15 residues. Germline-derived CDR1 and CDR2 are LGHNA and YNFKEQ.

This chain uses TRBV28 with TRBJ2-3; TRBD1 is a possible D gene (6 bases). The CDR3 sequence is 13 residues long. Per germline, CDR1 MDHEN and CDR2 SYDVKM. The germline V and J ends were trimmed by 6 bases and 6 bases, with 13 bases remaining between them. CDR3 nucleotides: TGTGCCAGCAGCTCCCGGGGACACGATACGCAGTATTTT. Its translation: CASSSRGHDTQYF.

The rearrangement links TRBV5-4 to TRBJ1-5; 12 bases align to TRBD1. The CDR3 is 19 amino acids. The J segment lost 2 bases and the V segment lost 2 bases, leaving 11 bases of the junction unmatched. CDR1 is SGHNT, CDR2 YYREEE, per germline (reference sequence). CDR3: CASSFKPGTGGAGNQPQHF. The CDR3 DNA reads TGTGCCAGCAGCTTCAAACCCGGGACAGGGGGCGCGGGCAATCAGCCCCAGCATTTT.

This rearrangement joins TRBV4-1 to TRBJ2-1, with D unclear. Deletions cut 1 base from V and 7 bases from J, with 11 bases between. This CDR3 has 14 residues. Germline V lookup: CDR1 MGHRA, CDR2 YSYEKL. The CDR3 coding sequence is TGCGCCAGCAGCCAAGTCCTAGTCGGGAATGAGCAGTTCTTC. It is translated as CASSQVLVGNEQFF.

The chain links TRBV6-5 to TRBJ1-2, with 7 bases aligning to TRBD1. The V segment lost 6 bases and the J segment 5 bases; nucleotides outside the gene matches: 3. This CDR3 region has 12 residues. CDR1 and CDR2 (germline): MNHEY, SVGAGI. The CDR3 protein is CASSDREYGYTF. The CDR3 region has the DNA TGTGCCAGCAGCGACAGGGAGTATGGCTACACCTTC.